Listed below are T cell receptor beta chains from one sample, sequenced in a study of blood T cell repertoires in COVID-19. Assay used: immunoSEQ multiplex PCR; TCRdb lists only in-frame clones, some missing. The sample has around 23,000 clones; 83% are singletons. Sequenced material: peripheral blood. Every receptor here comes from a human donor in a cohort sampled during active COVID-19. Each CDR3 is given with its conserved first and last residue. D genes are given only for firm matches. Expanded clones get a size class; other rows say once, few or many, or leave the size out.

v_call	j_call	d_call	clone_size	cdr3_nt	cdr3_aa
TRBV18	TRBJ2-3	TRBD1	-	TGTGCCAGCTCACCGAAGAGAACAGGGGGAGGAACAGATACGCAGTATTTT	CASSPKRTGGGTDTQYF
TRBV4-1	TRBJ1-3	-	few	TGCGCCAGCAGCCAAGAAACCAGGGTTGGAAACACCATATATTTT	CASSQETRVGNTIYF
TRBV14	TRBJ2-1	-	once	TGTGCCAGCAGCACCCAAAGCTTCTCCTACAATGAGCAGTTCTTC	CASSTQSFSYNEQFF
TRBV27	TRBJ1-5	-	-	TGTGCCAGCAGTTTTCTAGGTGGAGATCAGCCCCAGCATTTT	CASSFLGGDQPQHF
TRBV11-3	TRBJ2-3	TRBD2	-	TGTGCCAGCAGCCCGGCGGGGGATCCCTACACAGATACGCAGTATTTT	CASSPAGDPYTDTQYF
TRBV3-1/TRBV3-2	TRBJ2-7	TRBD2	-	TGTGCCAGCAGCCAAGATTGGGAGGGGCGTTCCTACGAGCAGTACTTC	CASSQDWEGRSYEQYF
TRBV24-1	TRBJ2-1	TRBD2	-	TGTGCCACCCAGCGGGGGGGCGTCAATGAGCAGTTCTTC	CATQRGGVNEQFF
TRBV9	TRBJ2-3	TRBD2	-	TGTGCCAGCAGCGTAATGGCGGGGGGCCCCACAGATACGCAGTATTTT	CASSVMAGGPTDTQYF
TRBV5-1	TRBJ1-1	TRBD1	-	TGCGCCAGCAGCTGGGGACAGAGTATGAACACTGAAGCTTTCTTT	CASSWGQSMNTEAFF
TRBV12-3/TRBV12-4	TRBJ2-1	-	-	TGTGCCAGCGGGCGGGGCTTCAACAATGAGCAGTTCTTC	CASGRGFNNEQFF
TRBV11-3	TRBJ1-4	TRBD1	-	TGTGCCAGCAGCTTACGAGACAGGGGTAGTACGGAAAAACTGTTTTTT	CASSLRDRGSTEKLFF
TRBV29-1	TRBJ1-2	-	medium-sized	TGCAGCGAGGAATTCTACAGTTACTTAGGCTACACCTTC	CSEEFYSYLGYTF
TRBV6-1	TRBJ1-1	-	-	TGTGCCAGCAGTGAAGCCTTTGGCACCGCCTTTGAAGCTTTCTTT	CASSEAFGTAFEAFF
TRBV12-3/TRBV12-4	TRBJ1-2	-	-	TGTGCCAGCAGTTACGGGAGAACCTATGGCTACACCTTC	CASSYGRTYGYTF
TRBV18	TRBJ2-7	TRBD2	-	TGTGCCAGCTCAACCACGGGGGGTTCCTACGAGCAGTACTTC	CASSTTGGSYEQYF
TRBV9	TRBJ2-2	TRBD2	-	TGTGCCAGCAGCCCATCGCGGGGGGCAAGCGGGGAGCTGTTTTTT	CASSPSRGASGELFF
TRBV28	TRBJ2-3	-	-	TGTGCCAGCCTCTTTTCGGGCACAGATACGCAGTATTTT	CASLFSGTDTQYF
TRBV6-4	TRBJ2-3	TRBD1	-	TGTGCCAGCAGTGACTCAGGGACAGGGTACACAGATACGCAGTATTTT	CASSDSGTGYTDTQYF
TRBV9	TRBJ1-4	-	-	TGTGCCAGCAGCGGAAGGCGGGCCGAAAAACTGTTTTTT	CASSGRRAEKLFF
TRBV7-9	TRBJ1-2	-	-	TGTGCCAGCAGCTCCTCAGACAGCTATGGCTACACCTTC	CASSSSDSYGYTF
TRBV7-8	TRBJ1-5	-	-	TGTGCCAGCAGCACAGGAGGGAGGCAGCCCCAGCATTTT	CASSTGGRQPQHF
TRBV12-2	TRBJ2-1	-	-	TGTGCAAGTCGCTTACTTTGGGACACCTACAATGAGCAGTTCTTC	CASRLLWDTYNEQFF
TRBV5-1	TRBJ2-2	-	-	TGCGCCAGCAGCGTTTTAGCGAAATCTGGGGAGCTGTTTTTT	CASSVLAKSGELFF
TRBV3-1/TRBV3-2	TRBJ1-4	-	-	TGTGCCAGCAGCCAAGATCATCGGGGTAGTGTTAAACTGTTTTTT	CASSQDHRGSVKLFF
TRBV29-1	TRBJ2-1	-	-	TGCAGCGTAATCAAAACTCAGGGGCCGACCTACAATGAGCAGTTCTTC	CSVIKTQGPTYNEQFF
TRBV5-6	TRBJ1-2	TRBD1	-	TGTGCCAGCAGCTCAGGGCAGGGGGTTAGCTATGGCTACACCTTC	CASSSGQGVSYGYTF
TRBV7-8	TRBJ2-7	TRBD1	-	TGTGCCAGCAGCTTAGGGACAGGGGCGACCTACGAGCAGTACTTC	CASSLGTGATYEQYF
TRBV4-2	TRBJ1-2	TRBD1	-	TGTGCCAGCAGTCCCGGGACAGGACTTCTCTATGGCTACACCTTC	CASSPGTGLLYGYTF
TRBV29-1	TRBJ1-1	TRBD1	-	TGCAGCGTTGAGGTACAGGGGGCCATGGGCACTGAAGCTTTCTTT	CSVEVQGAMGTEAFF
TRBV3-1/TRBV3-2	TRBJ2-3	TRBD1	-	TGTGCCAGCAGCGACAGGGTAAATACGCAGTATTTT	CASSDRVNTQYF
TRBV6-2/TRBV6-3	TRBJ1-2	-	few	TGTGCCAGCAGCCCTCTCACACCACCGTCCGACTATGGCTACACCTTC	CASSPLTPPSDYGYTF
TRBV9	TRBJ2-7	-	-	TGTGCCAGCAGCGTAGGTGTCAACTCCTACGAGCAGTACTTC	CASSVGVNSYEQYF
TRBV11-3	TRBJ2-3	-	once	TGTGCCAGCAGCATCGGACAGCTGGCGGCAGATACGCAGTATTTT	CASSIGQLAADTQYF
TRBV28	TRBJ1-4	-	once	TGTGCCAGCAGTTCAACAGGGACGACTAATGAAAAACTGTTTTTT	CASSSTGTTNEKLFF
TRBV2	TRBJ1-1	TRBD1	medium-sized	TGTGCCAGCAGTCGGGACAGGTCTTCTGAAGCTTTCTTT	CASSRDRSSEAFF
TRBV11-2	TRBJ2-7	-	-	TGTGCCAGCAGCTTTACCATTACAGACGAGCAGTACTTC	CASSFTITDEQYF
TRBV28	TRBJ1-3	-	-	TGTGCCAGCAGTTTAACTGGTACTGGAAACACCATATATTTT	CASSLTGTGNTIYF
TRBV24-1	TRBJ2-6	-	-	TGTGCCACCGACGGAGCAGGGGAAGGTGGGGCCAACGTCCTGACTTTC	CATDGAGEGGANVLTF
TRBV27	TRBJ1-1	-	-	TGTGCCAGCAGTCTAGGGGCAAGGCGTGAAGCTTTCTTT	CASSLGARREAFF
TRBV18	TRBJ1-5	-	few	TGTGCCAGCTCACCTAACAGAGTCAATCAGCCCCAGCATTTT	CASSPNRVNQPQHF
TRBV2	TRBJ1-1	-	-	TGTGCCAGCAGCGACTCACGGGCTTTCTTT	CASSDSRAFF
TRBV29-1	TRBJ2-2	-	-	TGCAGCGCCCGGGTTTCGGGCACCGGGGAGCTGTTTTTT	CSARVSGTGELFF
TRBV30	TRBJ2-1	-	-	TGTGCCTGGAGTGTAAGGGGTCCCAACAATGAGCAGTTCTTC	CAWSVRGPNNEQFF
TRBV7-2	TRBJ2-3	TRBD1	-	TGTGCCAGCAGCCCAGGACAGGGATACACAGATACGCAGTATTTT	CASSPGQGYTDTQYF
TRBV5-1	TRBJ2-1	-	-	TGCGCCAGCAGCCCCGGGATGGCGGGGCTCCGCTCCTACAATGAGCAGTTCTTC	CASSPGMAGLRSYNEQFF
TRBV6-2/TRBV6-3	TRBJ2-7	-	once	TGTGCCAGCAGCAACCAGGGCGGAGTTGAGTACTTC	CASSNQGGVEYF
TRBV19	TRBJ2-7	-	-	TGTGCCAGTAGTCCCAGGGGCCCACGCGAGCAGTACTTC	CASSPRGPREQYF
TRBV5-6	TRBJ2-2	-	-	TGTGCCAGCAGTCGGGACTTTACGAACACCGGGGAGCTGTTTTTT	CASSRDFTNTGELFF
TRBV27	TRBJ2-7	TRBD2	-	TGTGCCAGCAGCAAAGCAGTAGCGGGGCTGTACGAGCAGTACTTC	CASSKAVAGLYEQYF
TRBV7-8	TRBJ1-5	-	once	TGTGCCAGCAGCTCAAGAACAGGTTTCAATCAGCCCCAGCATTTT	CASSSRTGFNQPQHF
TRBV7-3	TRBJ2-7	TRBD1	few	TGTGCCAGCAGCTCCGGGACAGGGGCCAACGAGCAGTACTTC	CASSSGTGANEQYF
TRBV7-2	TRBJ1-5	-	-	TGTGCCAGCAGCTCACTGACGGGTGCGAATCAGCCCCAGCATTTT	CASSSLTGANQPQHF
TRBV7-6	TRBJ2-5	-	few	TGTGCCAGCAGCTACTCCGGGAACCAAGAGACCCAGTACTTC	CASSYSGNQETQYF
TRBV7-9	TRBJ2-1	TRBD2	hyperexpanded	TGTGCCAGCAGCTTAGTGGGGGAGGGGCTTACCGATGAGCAGTTCTTC	CASSLVGEGLTDEQFF
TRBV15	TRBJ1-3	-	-	TGTGCCACCAGCAGAGATCCAGCAGGCTCTGGAAACACCATATATTTT	CATSRDPAGSGNTIYF
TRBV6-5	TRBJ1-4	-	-	TGTGCCAGCAGTTACGGTGATAGTGAAAAACTGTTTTTT	CASSYGDSEKLFF
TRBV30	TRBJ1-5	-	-	TGTGCCTGGAGCGGCGGGGTCAATCAGCCCCAGCATTTT	CAWSGGVNQPQHF
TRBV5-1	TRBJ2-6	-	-	TGCGCCAGCAGCTCCTCGGTAGGGAGGAGCTCTGGGGCCAACGTCCTGACTTTC	CASSSSVGRSSGANVLTF
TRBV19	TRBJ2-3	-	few	TGTGCCAGTAGTATAGTCAGGGGCACAGATACGCAGTATTTT	CASSIVRGTDTQYF
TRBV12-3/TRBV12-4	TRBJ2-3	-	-	TGTGCCAGCAGTTGGGGAGCAGATACGCAGTATTTT	CASSWGADTQYF